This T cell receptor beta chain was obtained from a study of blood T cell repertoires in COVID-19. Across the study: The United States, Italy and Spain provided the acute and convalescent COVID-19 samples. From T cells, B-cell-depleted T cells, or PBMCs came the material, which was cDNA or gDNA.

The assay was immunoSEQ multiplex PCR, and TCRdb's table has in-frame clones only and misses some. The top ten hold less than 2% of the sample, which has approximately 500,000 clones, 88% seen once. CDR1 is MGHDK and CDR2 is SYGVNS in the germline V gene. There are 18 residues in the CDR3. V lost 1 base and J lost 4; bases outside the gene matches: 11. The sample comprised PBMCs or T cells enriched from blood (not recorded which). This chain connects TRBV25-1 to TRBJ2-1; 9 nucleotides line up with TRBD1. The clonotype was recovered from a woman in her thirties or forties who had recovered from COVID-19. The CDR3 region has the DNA TGTGCCAGCAGTGAATCGAGGACAGGGGAAAACCAATACAATGAGCAGTTCTTC. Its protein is CASSESRTGENQYNEQFF.